This T cell receptor beta chain was retrieved from a study of OX40 agonist ivuxolimab in advanced cancers. CDR3 length: 14 amino acids. Germline-derived CDR1 and CDR2 are LNHNV and YYDKDF (reference sequence). Trimming pared 1 base from V and 3 bases from J, leaving 9 bases between. TCRdb keeps only in-frame clones here, not all; method: immunoSEQ multiplex PCR. The table lists some 30,000 clones, 86% of them singletons, with roughly 27% in the top ten. The source material was CD4+ or CD8+ T cells sorted from blood, sampled in a trial of the OX40 agonist ivuxolimab. This receptor was obtained from an adult with an advanced solid tumor such as melanoma, head and neck, liver or kidney cancer. The genes are TRBV15 and TRBJ1-2; a possible D gene is TRBD1 (5 bases). CDR3 in amino acids: CATSRVKGYYGYTF. CDR3 coding DNA: TGTGCCACCAGCAGAGTAAAGGGGTACTATGGCTACACCTTC.